This T cell receptor beta chain was captured in a study of blood T cells in healthy people across ages (dated by TCRdb to the mid-2010s). About the full investigation: In model experiments, roughly one uniquely barcoded TCR beta cDNA molecule per two T cells was captured by template switching. Age-related changes in TCR beta repertoire diversity were measured in the study by deep sequencing normalized with unique cDNA molecular identifiers. To avoid experimental bias, donors of different ages were spread randomly across the sequencing lanes. For two donors (one aged 18 to 30 and one aged 80 or older), the study analyzed two additional independent replicas of 1 million unique cDNA reads from the same blood draw. Donors were grouped into four age groups: young (average roughly 17 years), middle-aged (about 38), aged (approximately 67) and long-lived (82). Results the study describes overall, beyond this receptor: The long-lived group showed more naive CD4+ T cells, fewer expanded clones and increased TCR diversity than the aged group, suggesting age selection. Bulk unsorted PBMC profiling prevented conclusive comparison of naive and antigen-experienced compartments. Because donor CMV infection status was unknown, age-related changes in expanded clonotypes were potentially confounded. As age increased, observed TCR beta diversity per million T cells dropped in a roughly linear way, and a significant reduction was already evident by age 40. Estimates of total diversity based on one million sequenced T cells were regarded as lower bounds and as underestimates. The percentage of naive T cells measured by flow cytometry correlated strongly with observed TCR beta diversity.

Systemically healthy Caucasian individuals from Russia, approximately 39 in total and aged about 6 to 95 years, were included as donors. Each donor gave approximately 9.3 milliliters of peripheral blood, collected into EDTA-treated Vacutainer tubes. Ficoll-Paque density-gradient centrifugation was used to isolate PBMCs, with at least 6.5 million per sample. Total RNA, at least 6 micrograms per sample, was extracted from PBMCs with Trizol reagent. Naive CD45RAhigh/CD27high T cell percentages were measured by flow cytometry on a PBMC aliquot from every donor. As for this clonotype: Its target antigen remains unknown. No per-base quality is available; no much larger clone lies one base away.

Receptor amplification or capture employed 5' RACE. Sequenced on an Illumina HiSeq 2500. The second PCR ran for roughly 6 to 11 cycles and used a J-beta primer mix along with a sample-barcoded 5' primer. A unique molecular identifier was introduced onto each TCR beta cDNA molecule by a template-switch 5' adaptor carrying 12 random nucleotides. Each sample yielded at least 2.5 million CDR3-containing paired-end reads. All of the RNA was converted into first-strand cDNA using the Mint cDNA synthesis kit, with a TRBC-specific oligonucleotide serving as the primer. Following uracil-DNA glycosylase treatment, a first 18-cycle PCR with universal primers M1SS and BC2_uni_R was performed on all cDNA. The published analysis was carried out like this. For normalization, 1 million high-quality reads were randomly selected from each sample, with every read carrying a distinct molecular identifier. Instead of being binned into consensus sequences, reads with shared molecular identifiers were discarded. CDR3 identification, clonotype clustering and error correction used MiTCR with a Q25 quality threshold and the strictest error-elimination algorithm. A nonparametric unseen species model using Euler transformation provided a lower-bound estimate of total TCR beta diversity. Starting from the raw public reads, TCRdb applied fastp trimming at Q25, assembled clones with MiXCR and retained in-frame beta chains. Records with the same CDR3 protein are collapsed into one entry carrying the most frequent genes and DNA. The V and J calls and clone size come from TCRdb's table, not from the authors' own analysis. The sample profile shows about 1.1 million distinct CDR3 sequences; around two fifths of them were found once. About 12% of the sample is held by the ten biggest clonotypes.

The CDR3 covers 16 residues, taking in both the cysteine and the phenylalanine. The only DNA kept is the CDR3, 48 bases in frame from the first base. Trimming leaves V shorter by 3 bases and J shorter by 10 bases, with the junction holding 12 bases beyond the gene matches. Sequencing input: blood. The chain is encoded by TRBV12-3 or TRBV12-4 joined to TRBJ1-4; TRBD1 lines up with 9 middle nucleotides. The source of this sequence is a man aged 18 to 30 in good health. The nucleotides are TGTGCCAGCAGTTTCCCCGGGACAGGGCTCTCAGGAAAACTGTTTTTT. Translated, it gives CASSFPGTGLSGKLFF.